Listed below are T cell receptor beta chains from one sample, sequenced in a study of blood T cell repertoires in COVID-19. This table comes from immunoSEQ multiplex PCR, and its TCRdb copy is limited to in-frame clones, with some not included. This sample yields some 180,000 clones, of which 75% to 90% are seen a single time; 6% to 6.5% belongs to the top ten. Sample: PBMCs or T cells enriched from blood (not recorded which). Receptors originate from a man in his forties who had recovered from COVID-19. CDR3s include the opening cysteine and the closing phenylalanine or tryptophan. A D gene is named only where the DNA matches it firmly. Clone size appears in some rows only: once, few, many, or a class for an expanded clone.

d_call clone_size j_call v_call cdr3_nt cdr3_aa
- - TRBJ1-6 TRBV7-3 TGTGCCAGCAGCCTGGGGACATCCTATAATTCACCCCTCCACTTT CASSLGTSYNSPLHF
- - TRBJ1-2 TRBV18 TGTGCCAGCTCACCACCCAGCGGGGGCATGGGCAACTATGGCTACACCTTC CASSPPSGGMGNYGYTF
TRBD2 - TRBJ2-7 TRBV20-1 TGCAGTGCTAGTCCTAGCACTAGCGGGAGTGTCGAGCAGTACTTC CSASPSTSGSVEQYF
TRBD2 - TRBJ2-1 TRBV18 TGTGCCAGCTCACCACCGGCTAGCGGTTACAATGAGCAGTTCTTC CASSPPASGYNEQFF
- - TRBJ1-5 TRBV30 TGTGCCTGGAGTTCAACGGGAAGCAATCAGCCCCAGCATTTT CAWSSTGSNQPQHF
TRBD1 - TRBJ2-2 TRBV5-1 TGCGCCAGCAGCTTTTCTACAGGGGACACCGGGGAGCTGTTTTTT CASSFSTGDTGELFF
- - TRBJ1-5 TRBV19 TGTGCCAGTGGGTCGCGGCAGGGCACTCAGCCCCAGCATTTT CASGSRQGTQPQHF
- - TRBJ2-5 TRBV13 TGTGCCAGCAGCTTAGTTCGGGGTGAGACCCAGTACTTC CASSLVRGETQYF
- - TRBJ2-4 TRBV18 TGTGCCAGCTCACCACCGAGAAAAGGGGGCAAAAACATTCAGTACTTC CASSPPRKGGKNIQYF
TRBD1 - TRBJ1-4 TRBV9 TGTGCCAGCAGCGTACGTCCCGGGACAGGAGATGAAAAACTGTTTTTT CASSVRPGTGDEKLFF
TRBD1 few TRBJ2-2 TRBV5-1 TGCGCCAGCAGCAGGGGGACAGCAAACACCGGGGAGCTGTTTTTT CASSRGTANTGELFF
- - TRBJ1-2 TRBV3-1/TRBV3-2 TGTGCCAGCAGTCCCGCAGCTAACTATGGCTACACCTTC CASSPAANYGYTF
- - TRBJ1-3 TRBV11-2 TGTGCCAGCAGCTTAGATCGAGGGTTTGGAAACACCATATATTTT CASSLDRGFGNTIYF
- few TRBJ1-3 TRBV18 TGTGCCAGCTCAAACAAAGGGGCAGGCGGAGACACCATATATTTT CASSNKGAGGDTIYF
- few TRBJ2-7 TRBV7-9 TGTGCCAGCAGCACAGGACTAACCGAGCAGTACTTC CASSTGLTEQYF
TRBD1 - TRBJ1-4 TRBV2 TGTGCCAGCAGAGAGAAGGGGGCCCGTAATGAAAAACTGTTTTTT CASREKGARNEKLFF
TRBD2 - TRBJ2-2 TRBV27 TGTGCCAGCAGGCCGGGGGGGGGCCTGACCGGGGAGCTGTTTTTT CASRPGGGLTGELFF
- few TRBJ1-6 TRBV19 TGTGCCAGTCAGTGGGAGGGGAATTCACCCCTCCACTTT CASQWEGNSPLHF
- - TRBJ1-6 TRBV3-1/TRBV3-2 TGTGCCAGCAGCCAAGCTCGGCGCCCGCGGGGTAATTCACCCCTCCACTTT CASSQARRPRGNSPLHF
- - TRBJ1-1 TRBV5-1 TGCGCCAGCAGACAACTTCTGGGGGGTAAAAGGGGTATGAACACTGAAGCTTTCTTT CASRQLLGGKRGMNTEAFF
TRBD1 - TRBJ1-2 TRBV30 TGTGCCTGGGCCCAGGGGGCTTTAGGCTACACCTTC CAWAQGALGYTF
TRBD1 - TRBJ2-7 TRBV11-2 TGTGCCAGCAGGCAAACCCCGGGACAGGGCTACGAGCAGTACTTC CASRQTPGQGYEQYF